This T cell receptor beta chain is from a study of blood T cell repertoires in COVID-19. As for the study in general: PBMCs, B-cell-depleted T cells, or T cells were the source of the cDNA or gDNA that made up the material.

In the authors' workflow: From reference gene primer amplification, estimates of nucleated cell counts were derived. This table comes from immunoSEQ multiplex PCR, and its TCRdb copy is limited to in-frame clones, with some not included. That table supplies the V and J calls and clone size; D and trimming were determined from the DNA. Of 300,000 to 450,000 clones detected, 85% appear once; the ten largest clones hold 3.5% to 4%. Germline V gene data show CDR1 as SGHRS and CDR2 as YFSETQ. The length of the CDR3 is 14 residues. Germline trimming cut 5 bases from V and 4 bases from J; bases unmatched to any gene: 5.

This sequence was found in a woman in her late teens or twenties with acute or convalescent COVID-19. This rearrangement joins TRBV5-1 to TRBJ1-4; 7 positions match TRBD1. Sample: peripheral blood. The CDR3 DNA reads TGCGCCAGCAGGGTCGGACAGGATAATGAAAAACTGTTTTTT. Its translation: CASRVGQDNEKLFF.